The clone carrying this T cell receptor beta chain was counted between two and nine times. No antigen is known for it. A second PCR of 7 to 11 cycles used a sample-barcoded 5' primer and a J-beta primer mix. Sequencing yielded, for each sample, at least 3 million paired-end reads carrying CDR3. From the 5' RACE reads, TCRdb called clonotypes with MiXCR, one entry per CDR3 protein. Of about a million distinct CDR3 sequences listed, roughly 51% were seen once; the top ten hold roughly a fifth. This sample was taken from a study of blood T cells in healthy people across ages. Study outcomes and limitations: Without sorted subsets, naive and antigen-experienced compartments could not be conclusively compared. With naive T cell percentage, TCR beta diversity showed a strong correlation. Possibly confounding the expanded clonotype changes was the fact that donor CMV status was unknown.

Germline V lookup: CDR1 MNHEY, CDR2 SMNVEV (reference sequence). Trimming cost V 5 bases and J 7 bases, with 33 bases left between them. The CDR3 is made up of 21 amino acids. The clonotype comes from a woman aged 55-70 years in good health. The chain has TRBV27 and TRBJ1-6; the D gene is possibly TRBD1 (5 bases). The specimen was blood. The CDR3 bases are TGTGCCAGCAGTCTAATACCGGGACTGGGGCTGAGCTTCCTGGTAAATTCACCCCTCCACTTT. This translates into CASSLIPGLGLSFLVNSPLHF.